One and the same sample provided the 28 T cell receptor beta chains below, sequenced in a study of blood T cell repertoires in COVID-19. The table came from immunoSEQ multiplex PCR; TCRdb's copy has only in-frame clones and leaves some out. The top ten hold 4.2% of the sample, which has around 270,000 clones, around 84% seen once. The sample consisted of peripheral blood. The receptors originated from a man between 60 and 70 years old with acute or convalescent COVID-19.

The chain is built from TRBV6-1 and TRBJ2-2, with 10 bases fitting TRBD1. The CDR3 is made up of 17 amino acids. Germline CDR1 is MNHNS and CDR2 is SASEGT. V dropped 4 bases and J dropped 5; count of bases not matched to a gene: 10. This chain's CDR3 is CASSGQGASGRTGELFF. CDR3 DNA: TGTGCCAGCAGTGGACAGGGGGCCTCAGGGAGGACCGGGGAGCTGTTTTTT.

This CDR3 is CASSRDRAQPQHF. Written as DNA, the CDR3 is TGTGCCAGTAGTAGGGACAGGGCCCAGCCCCAGCATTTT. J is TRBJ1-5 and V is TRBV19; 9 bases align to TRBD1. V was clipped by 4 bases and J by 7 bases; unmatched bases: 2. Germline lookup yields CDR1 LNHDA and CDR2 SQIVND (reference sequence). The CDR3 runs 13 residues. Drawing the rest from reference TRBV19 and TRBJ1-5, the complete variable domain is DGGITQSPKYLFRKEGQNVTLSCEQNLNHDAMYWYRQDPGQGLRLIYYSQIVNDFQKGDIAEGYSVSREKKESFPLTVTSAQKNPTAFYLCASSRDRAQPQHFGDGTRLSIL.

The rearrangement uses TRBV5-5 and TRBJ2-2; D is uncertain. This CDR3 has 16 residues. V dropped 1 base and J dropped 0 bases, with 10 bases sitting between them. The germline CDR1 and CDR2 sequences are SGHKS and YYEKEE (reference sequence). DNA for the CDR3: TGTGCCAGCAGCTTGTTTGCCGGGTCGAACACCGGGGAGCTGTTTTTT. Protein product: CASSLFAGSNTGELFF.

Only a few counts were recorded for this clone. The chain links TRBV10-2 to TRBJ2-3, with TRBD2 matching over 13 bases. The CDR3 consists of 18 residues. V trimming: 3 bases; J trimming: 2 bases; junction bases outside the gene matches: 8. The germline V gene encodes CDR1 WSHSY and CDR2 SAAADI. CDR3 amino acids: CASSDSWTSGGLTDTQYF. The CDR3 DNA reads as TGCGCCAGCAGTGACTCTTGGACTAGCGGGGGCCTCACAGATACGCAGTATTTT.

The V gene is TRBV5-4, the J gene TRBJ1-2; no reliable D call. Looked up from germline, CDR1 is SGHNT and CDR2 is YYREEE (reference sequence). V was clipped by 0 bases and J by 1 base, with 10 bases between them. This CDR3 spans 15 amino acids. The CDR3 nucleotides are TGTGCCAGCAGCTTGGGGGTTCAGGTTAACTATGGCTACACCTTC. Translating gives CASSLGVQVNYGYTF.

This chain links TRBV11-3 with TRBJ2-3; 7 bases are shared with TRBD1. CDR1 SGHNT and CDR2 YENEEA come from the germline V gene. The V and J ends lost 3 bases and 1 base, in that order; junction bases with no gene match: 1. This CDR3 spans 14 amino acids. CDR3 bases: TGTGCCAGCAGCTTTCAGGGGGGCACAGATACGCAGTATTTT. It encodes CASSFQGGTDTQYF.

CDR3 in amino acids: CASSPTSALSYEQYF. The CDR3 region has the DNA TGTGCCAGCAGCCCCACTAGCGCCCTCTCCTACGAGCAGTACTTC. The rearrangement links TRBV28 to TRBJ2-7; 7 nucleotides align to TRBD2. CDR1 and CDR2 from the germline V gene are MDHEN and SYDVKM. Trimming cost V 6 bases and J 0 bases; bases outside gene matches: 8. The CDR3 totals 15 residues.

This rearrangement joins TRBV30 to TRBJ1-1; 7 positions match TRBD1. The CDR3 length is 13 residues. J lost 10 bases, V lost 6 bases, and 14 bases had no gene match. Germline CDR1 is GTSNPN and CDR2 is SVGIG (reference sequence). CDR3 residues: CACYRGPHEGAFF. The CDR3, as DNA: TGTGCCTGTTACAGGGGACCCCATGAGGGAGCTTTCTTT.

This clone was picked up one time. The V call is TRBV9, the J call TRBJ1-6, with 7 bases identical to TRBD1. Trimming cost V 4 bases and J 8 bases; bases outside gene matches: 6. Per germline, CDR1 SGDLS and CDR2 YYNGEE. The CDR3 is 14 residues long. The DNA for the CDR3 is TGTGCCAGCAGCTGGGGGCAGGGGGATTCACCCCTCCACTTT. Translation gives CASSWGQGDSPLHF. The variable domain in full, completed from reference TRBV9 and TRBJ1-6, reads DSGVTQTPKHLITATGQRVTLRCSPRSGDLSVYWYQQSLDQGLQFLIQYYNGEERAKGNILERFSAQQFPDLHSELNLSSLELGDSALYFCASSWGQGDSPLHFGNGTRLTVT.

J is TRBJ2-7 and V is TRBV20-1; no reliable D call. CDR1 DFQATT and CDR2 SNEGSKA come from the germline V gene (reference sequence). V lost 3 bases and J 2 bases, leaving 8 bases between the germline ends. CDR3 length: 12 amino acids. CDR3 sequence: CSASTAAYEQYF. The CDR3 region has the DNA TGCAGTGCTAGTACAGCCGCCTACGAGCAGTACTTC.

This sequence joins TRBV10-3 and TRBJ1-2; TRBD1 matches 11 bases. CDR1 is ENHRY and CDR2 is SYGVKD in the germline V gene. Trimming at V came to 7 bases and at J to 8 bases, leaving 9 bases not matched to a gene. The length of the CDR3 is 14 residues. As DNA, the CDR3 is TGTGCCATCACCCCTGAGGACAGGGGGCAAGGCTACACCTTC. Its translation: CAITPEDRGQGYTF.

In DNA form, the CDR3 reads TGTGCCAGCGGCGCCACAGGGGTAATCTATGGCTACACCTTC. It is translated as CASGATGVIYGYTF. V gene TRBV6-5 combines with J gene TRBJ1-2, with 7 bases matching TRBD1. V trimming: 8 bases; J trimming: 4 bases; junction bases outside the gene matches: 10. Germline assignment: CDR1 MNHEY and CDR2 SVGAGI. This CDR3 region has 14 residues.

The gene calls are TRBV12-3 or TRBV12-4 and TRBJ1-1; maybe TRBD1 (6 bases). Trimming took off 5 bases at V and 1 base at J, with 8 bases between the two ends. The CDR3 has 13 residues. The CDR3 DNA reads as TGTGCCAGCAGTAGGGGGGGGAACACTGAAGCTTTCTTT. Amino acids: CASSRGGNTEAFF.

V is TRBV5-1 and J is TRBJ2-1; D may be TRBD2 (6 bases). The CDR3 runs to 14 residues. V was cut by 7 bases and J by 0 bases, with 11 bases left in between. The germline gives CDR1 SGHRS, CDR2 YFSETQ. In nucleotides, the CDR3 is TGCGCCAGCGTAACGGGGGTCTCCTACAATGAGCAGTTCTTC. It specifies CASVTGVSYNEQFF.

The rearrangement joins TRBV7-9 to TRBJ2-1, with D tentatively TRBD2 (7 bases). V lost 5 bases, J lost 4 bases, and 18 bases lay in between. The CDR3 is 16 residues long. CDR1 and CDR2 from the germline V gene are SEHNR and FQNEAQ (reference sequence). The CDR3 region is CASSPPKGEGYNEQFF. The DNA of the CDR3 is TGTGCCAGCAGCCCCCCGAAGGGGGAGGGATACAATGAGCAGTTCTTC.

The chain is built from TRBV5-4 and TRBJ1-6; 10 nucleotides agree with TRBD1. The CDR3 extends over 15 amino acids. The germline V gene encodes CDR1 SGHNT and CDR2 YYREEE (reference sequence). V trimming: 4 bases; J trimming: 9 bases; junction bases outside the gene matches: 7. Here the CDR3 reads CASSNGQGVSSPLHF. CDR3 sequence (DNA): TGTGCCAGCAGCAATGGACAGGGGGTTAGTTCACCCCTCCACTTT.

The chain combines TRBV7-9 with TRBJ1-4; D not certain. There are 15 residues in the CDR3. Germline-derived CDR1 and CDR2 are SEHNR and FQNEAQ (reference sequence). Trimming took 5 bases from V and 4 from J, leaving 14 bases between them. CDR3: CASSPPRGLNEKLFF. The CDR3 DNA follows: TGTGCCAGCAGCCCCCCTCGAGGGCTTAATGAAAAACTGTTTTTT.

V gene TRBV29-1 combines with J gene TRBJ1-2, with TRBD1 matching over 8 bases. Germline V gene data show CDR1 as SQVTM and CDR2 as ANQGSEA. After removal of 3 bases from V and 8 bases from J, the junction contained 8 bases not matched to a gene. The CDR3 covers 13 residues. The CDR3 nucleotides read TGCAGCGTTGATCGGCAGGGGGCGGAAGGCTACACCTTC. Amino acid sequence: CSVDRQGAEGYTF.

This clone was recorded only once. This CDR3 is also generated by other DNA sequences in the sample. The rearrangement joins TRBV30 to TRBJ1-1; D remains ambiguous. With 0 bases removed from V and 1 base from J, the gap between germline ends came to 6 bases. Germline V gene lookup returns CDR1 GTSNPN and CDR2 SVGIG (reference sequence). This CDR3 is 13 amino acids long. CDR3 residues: CAWSVRGNTEAFF. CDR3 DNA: TGTGCCTGGAGTGTAAGAGGGAACACTGAAGCTTTCTTT.

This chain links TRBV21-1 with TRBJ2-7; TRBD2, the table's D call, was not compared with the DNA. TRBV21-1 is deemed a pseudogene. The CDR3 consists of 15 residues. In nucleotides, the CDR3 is TGTGCCAGCAGCATGGGACTAGCCCGGGGCTACGAGCAGTACTTC. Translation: CASSMGLARGYEQYF.

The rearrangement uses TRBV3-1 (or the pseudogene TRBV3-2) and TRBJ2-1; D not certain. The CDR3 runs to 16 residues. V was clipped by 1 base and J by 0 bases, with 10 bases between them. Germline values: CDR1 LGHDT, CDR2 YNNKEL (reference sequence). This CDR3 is CASSQVYVFSYNEQFF. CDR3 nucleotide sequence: TGTGCCAGCAGCCAAGTCTATGTCTTCTCCTACAATGAGCAGTTCTTC.

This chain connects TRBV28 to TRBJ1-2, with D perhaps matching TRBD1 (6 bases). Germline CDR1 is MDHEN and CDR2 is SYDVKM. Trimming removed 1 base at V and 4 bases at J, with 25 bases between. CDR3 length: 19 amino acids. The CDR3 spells CASSLSLSLAGDHRYGYTF. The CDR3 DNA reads TGTGCCAGCAGTTTATCCCTATCCCTAGCAGGGGATCATCGCTATGGCTACACCTTC.

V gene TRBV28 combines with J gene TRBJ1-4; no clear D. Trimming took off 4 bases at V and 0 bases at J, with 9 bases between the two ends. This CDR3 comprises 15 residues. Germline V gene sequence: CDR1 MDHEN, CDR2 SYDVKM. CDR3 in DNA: TGTGCCAGCAGTTGGTGGAGTGCAACTAATGAAAAACTGTTTTTT. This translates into CASSWWSATNEKLFF.

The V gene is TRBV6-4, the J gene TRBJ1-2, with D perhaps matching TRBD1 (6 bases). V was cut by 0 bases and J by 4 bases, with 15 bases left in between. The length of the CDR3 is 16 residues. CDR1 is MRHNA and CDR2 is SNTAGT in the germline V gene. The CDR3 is CASSDSSQGTLYGYTF. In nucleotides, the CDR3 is TGTGCCAGCAGTGACTCGAGCCAGGGGACCCTCTATGGCTACACCTTC.

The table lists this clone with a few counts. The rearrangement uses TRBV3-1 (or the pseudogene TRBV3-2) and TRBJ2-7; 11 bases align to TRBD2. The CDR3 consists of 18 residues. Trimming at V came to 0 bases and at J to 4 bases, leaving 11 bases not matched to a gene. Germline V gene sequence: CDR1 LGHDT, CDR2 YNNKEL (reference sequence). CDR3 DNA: TGTGCCAGCAGCCAAGAGGTACTAGCGGGGGTGTCGGGGTACGAGCAGTACTTC. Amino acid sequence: CASSQEVLAGVSGYEQYF.

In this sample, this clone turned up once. The CDR3 nucleotides read TGTGCCACCAGCAGATATCAACAGGTTGCCTATAATTCACCCCTCCACTTT. This codes for CATSRYQQVAYNSPLHF. The chain joins TRBV15 to TRBJ1-6; tentatively, D is TRBD1 (5 bases). Germline V lookup: CDR1 LNHNV, CDR2 YYDKDF (reference sequence). CDR3 length: 17 amino acids. The V gene lost 2 bases and the J gene lost 2 bases, with 13 bases spanning the gap.

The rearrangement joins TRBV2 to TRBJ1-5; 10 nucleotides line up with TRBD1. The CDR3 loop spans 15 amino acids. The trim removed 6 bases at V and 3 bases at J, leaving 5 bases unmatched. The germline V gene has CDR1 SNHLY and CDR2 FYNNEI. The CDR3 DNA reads TGTGCCAGCAGAGGCGGGACAGGGGACAATCAGCCCCAGCATTTT. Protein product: CASRGGTGDNQPQHF. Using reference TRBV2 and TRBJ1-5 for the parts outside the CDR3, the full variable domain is EPEVTQTPSHQVTQMGQEVILRCVPISNHLYFYWYRQILGQKVEFLVSFYNNEISEKSEIFDDQFSVERPDGSNFTLKIRSTKLEDSAMYFCASRGGTGDNQPQHFGDGTRLSIL.

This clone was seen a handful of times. Here the CDR3 DNA reads TGTGCCAGCAGCTTAGGACAGGGCTCAGGCCAAAATAATTCACCCCTCCACTTT. It specifies CASSLGQGSGQNNSPLHF. The chain uses TRBV7-4 and TRBJ1-6, with TRBD1 matching over 7 bases. Germline V lookup: CDR1 SGHVT, CDR2 SQSDAQ. The V and J ends lost 1 base and 5 bases, in that order; junction bases with no gene match: 11. The length of the CDR3 is 18 residues.